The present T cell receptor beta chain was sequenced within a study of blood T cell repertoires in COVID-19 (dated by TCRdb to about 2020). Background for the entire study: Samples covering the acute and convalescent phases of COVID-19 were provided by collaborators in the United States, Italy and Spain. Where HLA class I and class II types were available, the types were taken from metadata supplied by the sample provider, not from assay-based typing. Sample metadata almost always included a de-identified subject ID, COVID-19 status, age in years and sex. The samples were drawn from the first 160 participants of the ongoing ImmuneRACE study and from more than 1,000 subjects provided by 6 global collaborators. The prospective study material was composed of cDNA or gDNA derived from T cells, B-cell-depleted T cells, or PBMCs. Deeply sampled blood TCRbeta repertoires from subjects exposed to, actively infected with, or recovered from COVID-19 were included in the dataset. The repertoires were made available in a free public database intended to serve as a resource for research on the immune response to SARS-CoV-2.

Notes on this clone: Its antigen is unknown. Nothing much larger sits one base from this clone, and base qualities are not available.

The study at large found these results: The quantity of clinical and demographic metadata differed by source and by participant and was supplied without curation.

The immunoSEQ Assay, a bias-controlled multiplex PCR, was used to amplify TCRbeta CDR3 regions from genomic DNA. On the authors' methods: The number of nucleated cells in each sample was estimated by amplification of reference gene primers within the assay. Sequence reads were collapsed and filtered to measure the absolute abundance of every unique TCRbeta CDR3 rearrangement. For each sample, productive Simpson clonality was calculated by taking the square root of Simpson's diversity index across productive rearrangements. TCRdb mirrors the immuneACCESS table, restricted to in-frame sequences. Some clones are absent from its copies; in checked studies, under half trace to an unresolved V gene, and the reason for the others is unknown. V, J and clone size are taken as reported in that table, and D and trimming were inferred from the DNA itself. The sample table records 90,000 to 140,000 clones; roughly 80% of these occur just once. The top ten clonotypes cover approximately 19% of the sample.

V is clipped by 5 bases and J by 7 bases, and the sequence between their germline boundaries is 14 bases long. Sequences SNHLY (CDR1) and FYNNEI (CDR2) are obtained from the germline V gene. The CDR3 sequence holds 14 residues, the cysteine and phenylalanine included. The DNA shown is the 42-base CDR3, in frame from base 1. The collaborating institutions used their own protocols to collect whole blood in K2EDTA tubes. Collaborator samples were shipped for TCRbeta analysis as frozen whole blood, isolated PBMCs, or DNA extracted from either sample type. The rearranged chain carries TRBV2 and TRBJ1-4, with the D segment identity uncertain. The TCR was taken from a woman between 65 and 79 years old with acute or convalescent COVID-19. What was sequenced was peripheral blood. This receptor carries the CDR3 CASSLMAAVEKLFF. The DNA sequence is TGTGCCAGCAGTTTAATGGCGGCTGTTGAAAAACTGTTTTTT.